The following is a T cell receptor (beta chain) sequence with its context. Antigen: not known. The data originate from a study of T cell repertoires in cytomegalovirus infection. Study at large: In public TCR beta signatures, there were indications of both CMV infection and matching HLA type. Study-wide results and caveats: What dominated the ex vivo response were HLA-C-restricted CMV-specific TCR beta clonotypes. Pooled public TCR beta family frequency picked out CMV carriers with the relevant HLA.

The germline CDR1 and CDR2 sequences are SNHLY and FYNNEI. The J segment lost 4 bases and the V segment lost 6 bases, leaving 2 bases of the junction unmatched. The CDR3 is 12 amino acids. TCRdb used MiXCR to reprocess the reads, holding one entry per CDR3 protein. The repertoire holds fewer than 1,000,000 distinct CDR3 sequences, roughly 30% seen once, with about an eighth in the top ten. Sequenced here: cultured CD8+ T cells from PBMCs, sampled from culture after CMV antigen stimulation. The sequence was obtained from a human donor in good health (CMV status not recorded). Some clones in this sample may be carry-over from other donors' samples. The chain carries TRBV2 and TRBJ1-2; 7 bases match TRBD1. CDR3 nucleotide sequence: TGTGCCAGCAGAGGGACAGTCTATGGCTACACCTTC. Protein sequence: CASRGTVYGYTF.